This T cell receptor (beta chain) was observed in a study of blood T cell repertoires in COVID-19. About the research overall: Spain, Italy and the United States supplied samples that represented acute and convalescent COVID-19. In each case, the material was cDNA or gDNA derived from T cells, B-cell-depleted T cells, or PBMCs.

Under the authors' procedure: From reference gene primer amplification, estimates of nucleated cell counts were derived. Produced via immunoSEQ multiplex PCR; TCRdb's table is partial and in-frame only. V, J and clone size reflect that table, while D and trimming were determined from the DNA. The sample carries about 140,000 clones, roughly 89% recorded once. The receptor was isolated from a woman aged 40 to 50 with acute or convalescent COVID-19. Input material: peripheral blood.

The DNA for the CDR3 is TGCGCCAGCAGCTTGCTGGGTAGCGGGGGCCCTACCTACGAGCAGTACTTC. Residues: CASSLLGSGGPTYEQYF. V and J are TRBV5-1 and TRBJ2-7; 9 nucleotides line up with TRBD2. The CDR3 is 17 residues long. CDR1 SGHRS and CDR2 YFSETQ come from the germline V gene. J was trimmed by 2 bases and V by 1 base; bases with no gene match: 10.